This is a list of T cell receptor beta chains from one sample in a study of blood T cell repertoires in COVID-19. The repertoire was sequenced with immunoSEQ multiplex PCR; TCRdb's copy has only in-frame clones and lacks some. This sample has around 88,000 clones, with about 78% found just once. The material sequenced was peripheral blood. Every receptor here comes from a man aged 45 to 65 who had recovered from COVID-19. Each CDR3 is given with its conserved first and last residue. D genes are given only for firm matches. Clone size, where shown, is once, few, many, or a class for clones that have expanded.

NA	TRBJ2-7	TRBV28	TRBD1	CASSLRTGQIYEQYF	TGTGCCAGCAGTTTACGGACAGGGCAAATCTACGAGCAGTACTTC
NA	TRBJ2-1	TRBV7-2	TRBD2	CASSPPQAGGPGEQFF	TGTGCCAGCAGCCCTCCCCAAGCGGGAGGGCCGGGCGAGCAGTTCTTC
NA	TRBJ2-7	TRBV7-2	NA	CASRAIGLLESYEQYF	TGTGCCAGCAGGGCCATTGGGTTACTAGAGTCCTACGAGCAGTACTTC
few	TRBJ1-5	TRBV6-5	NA	CGVEKNSNQPQHF	TGTGGGGTGGAGAAGAATAGCAATCAGCCCCAGCATTTT
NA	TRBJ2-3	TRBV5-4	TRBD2	CATRHGGQGGTSGKDTQYF	TGTGCCACACGTCACGGAGGGCAGGGCGGGACTAGCGGGAAAGATACGCAGTATTTT
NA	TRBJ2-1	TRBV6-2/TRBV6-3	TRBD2	CASSSGLAGGGEQFF	TGTGCCAGCAGTTCTGGACTAGCGGGGGGAGGCGAGCAGTTCTTC
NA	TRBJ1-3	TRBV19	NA	CASSVVAGTFGNTIYF	TGTGCCAGTAGTGTGGTAGCAGGGACTTTTGGAAACACCATATATTTT
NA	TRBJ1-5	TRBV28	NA	CASSFRQLNQPQHF	TGTGCCAGCAGTTTCCGACAGCTAAATCAGCCCCAGCATTTT
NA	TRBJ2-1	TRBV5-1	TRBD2	CASSLAGTNGYNEQFF	TGCGCCAGCAGCTTGGCCGGGACTAACGGTTACAATGAGCAGTTCTTC
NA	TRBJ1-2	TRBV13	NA	CASSSRQPSYGYTF	TGTGCCAGCAGCTCACGACAGCCGTCCTATGGCTACACCTTC
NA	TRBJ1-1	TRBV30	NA	CAWSARVPSSEAFF	TGTGCCTGGAGTGCCCGAGTCCCCTCGTCCGAAGCTTTCTTT
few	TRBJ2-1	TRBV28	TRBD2	CASSSPLGGLTGTEQFF	TGTGCCAGCAGTTCCCCCCTGGGGGGACTAACAGGAACCGAGCAGTTCTTC
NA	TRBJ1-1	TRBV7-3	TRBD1	CASSLWTGTEAFF	TGTGCCAGCAGCCTATGGACAGGAACCGAAGCTTTCTTT
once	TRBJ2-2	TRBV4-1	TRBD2	CASSLGTSGNTGELFF	TGCGCCAGCAGCCTCGGGACTAGCGGAAACACCGGGGAGCTGTTTTTT
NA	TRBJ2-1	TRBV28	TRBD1	CASSLGSPGGPYNEQFF	TGTGCCAGCAGTTTAGGTTCCCCAGGGGGCCCCTACAATGAGCAGTTCTTC
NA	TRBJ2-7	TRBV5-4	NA	CASSLIGTRTYEQYF	TGTGCCAGCAGCTTGATTGGGACAAGGACCTACGAGCAGTACTTC
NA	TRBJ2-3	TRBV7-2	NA	CASSLMGGPTDTQYF	TGTGCCAGCAGCTTAATGGGGGGGCCCACAGATACGCAGTATTTT
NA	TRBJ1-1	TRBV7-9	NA	CASRPGHWNTEAFF	TGTGCCAGCAGACCGGGACATTGGAACACTGAAGCTTTCTTT
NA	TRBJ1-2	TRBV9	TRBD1	CASSVGQGNYGYTF	TGTGCCAGCAGCGTCGGACAGGGGAACTATGGCTACACCTTC
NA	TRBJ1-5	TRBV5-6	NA	CASGTRQFNQPQHF	TGTGCCAGCGGGACTCGACAGTTCAATCAGCCCCAGCATTTT
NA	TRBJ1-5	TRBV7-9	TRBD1	CASSSAGGLNRPQHF	TGTGCCAGCAGCTCTGCAGGGGGGCTAAATCGGCCCCAGCATTTT
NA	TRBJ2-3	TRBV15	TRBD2	CATSSGVERGSTDTQYF	TGTGCCACCAGCAGTGGAGTAGAGCGGGGCTCCACAGATACGCAGTATTTT
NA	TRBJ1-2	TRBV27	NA	CASRPDSFDKGYTF	TGTGCCAGCAGGCCGGACAGTTTCGATAAGGGCTACACCTTC
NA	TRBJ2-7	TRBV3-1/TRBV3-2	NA	CASSQSTGDEQYF	TGTGCCAGCAGCCAGTCGACAGGAGACGAGCAGTACTTC
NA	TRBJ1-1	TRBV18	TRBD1	CASSLATGVNTEAFF	TGTGCCAGCTCCTTGGCGACAGGGGTGAACACTGAAGCTTTCTTT
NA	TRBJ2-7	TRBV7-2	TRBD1	CASSLYRGAYEQYF	TGTGCCAGCAGCTTATACAGGGGCGCCTACGAGCAGTACTTC
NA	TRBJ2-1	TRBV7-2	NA	CASSLAARGNEQFF	TGTGCCAGCAGCTTAGCTGCCCGAGGCAATGAGCAGTTCTTC
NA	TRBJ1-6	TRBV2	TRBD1	CASSSDRERSPLHF	TGTGCCAGCAGTTCGGACAGGGAAAGGTCACCCCTCCACTTT
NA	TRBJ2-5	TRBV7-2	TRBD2	CASSLGLAGRETQYF	TGTGCCAGCAGCTTAGGCCTAGCGGGAAGGGAGACCCAGTACTTC
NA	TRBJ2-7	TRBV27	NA	CASRELPYEQYF	TGTGCCAGCCGCGAGCTCCCCTACGAGCAGTACTTC
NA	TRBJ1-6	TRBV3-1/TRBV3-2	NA	CASSQGTGNFSPLHF	TGTGCCAGCAGCCAAGGAACAGGGAATTTTTCGCCCCTCCACTTT
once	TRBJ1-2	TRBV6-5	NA	CASTSRSTSYGYTF	TGTGCCAGCACATCGAGGTCAACCAGCTATGGCTACACCTTC
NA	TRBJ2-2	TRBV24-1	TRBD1	CATSDLDRTNTGELFF	TGTGCCACCAGTGACTTGGACAGGACGAACACCGGGGAGCTGTTTTTT
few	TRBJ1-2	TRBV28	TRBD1	CASNIQGVYGYTF	TGTGCCAGCAATATACAGGGGGTCTATGGCTACACCTTC
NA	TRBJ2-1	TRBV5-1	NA	CASSLGRAGNNEQFF	TGCGCCAGCAGCCTGGGTCGAGCAGGGAACAATGAGCAGTTCTTC
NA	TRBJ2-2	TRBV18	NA	CASSKPGLNTGELFF	TGTGCCAGCTCAAAACCGGGACTCAACACCGGGGAGCTGTTTTTT
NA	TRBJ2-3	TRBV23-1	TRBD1	CASSPNRGRDTQYF	TGCGCCAGCAGTCCAAATAGGGGGCGAGATACGCAGTATTTT